Below are 28 T cell receptor beta chains sequenced from a single sample in a study of T cell responses to AZD1222 COVID-19 vaccine. Method: immunoSEQ multiplex PCR; TCRdb's copy keeps in-frame clones and lacks some. Of about 100,000 clones in the sample, 70% to 90% were seen once. Sequenced material: peripheral blood, taken 28 days after the second AZD1222 dose. All receptors derive from an adult who received the AZD1222 COVID-19 vaccine.

The rearrangement uses TRBV28 and TRBJ2-5; maybe TRBD2 (6 bases). The CDR3 consists of 16 residues. V was cut by 4 bases and J by 5 bases, with 20 bases left in between. Germline lookup yields CDR1 MDHEN and CDR2 SYDVKM. CDR3 nucleotide sequence: TGTGCCAGCAGTTCCGCGGGGTTACAGTCCTCGGAGACCCAGTACTTC. This codes for CASSSAGLQSSETQYF.

The rearrangement links TRBV28 to TRBJ1-1, with D perhaps TRBD1 (6 bases). CDR1 is MDHEN, CDR2 SYDVKM, per germline. Trimming removed 8 bases at V and 6 bases at J, with 16 bases between. The CDR3 is made up of 13 amino acids. The DNA of the CDR3 is TGTGCCAGCGTCCACAGGGAGGTGTCTGAAGCTTTCTTT. Translation gives CASVHREVSEAFF.

This clone occurred a few times. The rearrangement joins TRBV5-6 to TRBJ1-3; D perhaps matches TRBD1 (6 bases). V lost 7 bases and J 2 bases, leaving 13 bases between the germline ends. The CDR3 has 14 amino acids. The germline V gene has CDR1 SGHDT and CDR2 YYEEEE. CDR3 nucleotides: TGTGCCAGCGGGGGGGCCAGTCCTGGAAACACCATATATTTT. Translated, it gives CASGGASPGNTIYF.

This clone was recorded once. The rearrangement uses TRBV25-1 and TRBJ2-7; no reliable D call. Germline CDR1 and CDR2: MGHDK and SYGVNS. Trimming removed 3 bases from V and 2 bases from J, with 11 bases in between. The CDR3 loop spans 14 amino acids. The CDR3 DNA is TGTGCCAGCAGTGACTCGGGCAGAACCTACGAGCAGTACTTC. It is translated as CASSDSGRTYEQYF.

This chain links TRBV15 with TRBJ2-3; 12 positions match TRBD2. In germline, CDR1 is LNHNV, CDR2 YYDKDF (reference sequence). The CDR3 has 17 residues. V lost 3 bases and J lost 4; bases outside the gene matches: 8. The CDR3 DNA sequence: TGTGCCACCAGCAGGTTTTCGACTAGCGGGAGTGCAGATACGCAGTATTTT. This encodes CATSRFSTSGSADTQYF. Using reference TRBV15 and TRBJ2-3 for the parts outside the CDR3, the full variable domain is DAMVIQNPRYQVTQFGKPVTLSCSQTLNHNVMYWYQQKSSQAPKLLFHYYDKDFNNEADTPDNFQSRRPNTSFCFLDIRSPGLGDTAMYLCATSRFSTSGSADTQYFGPGTRLTVL.

The V and J genes are TRBV28 and TRBJ2-5, with 7 positions matching TRBD1. V trimming: 5 bases; J trimming: 4 bases; junction bases outside the gene matches: 16. Germline CDR1 reads MDHEN; CDR2 reads SYDVKM. The CDR3 consists of 17 residues. The CDR3 DNA reads TGTGCCAGCAGTCCCTCCTCACAGGGGAATGGGGTAGAGACCCAGTACTTC. Translating gives CASSPSSQGNGVETQYF.

In DNA, the CDR3 is TGTGCCAGCAGCCAAAAACAGGGGTACTATGGCTACACCTTC. Protein sequence: CASSQKQGYYGYTF. V and J are TRBV6-6 and TRBJ1-2, with 7 positions matching TRBD1. Germline CDR1 MNHNY, CDR2 SVGAGI (reference sequence). This CDR3 is 14 amino acids long. J gave up 3 bases and V 6 bases, and 7 bases lay outside the gene matches.

V and J are TRBV7-6 and TRBJ2-1; TRBD2 matches 11 bases. Germline trimming cut 5 bases from V and 5 bases from J; bases unmatched to any gene: 5. Germline V CDR1 and CDR2: SGHVS, FNYEAQ. The CDR3 is 15 amino acids. The CDR3 DNA sequence: TGTGCCAGCAGCACCTTAGCGGGAGGGAACAATGAGCAGTTCTTC. This gives the protein CASSTLAGGNNEQFF.

The J gene is TRBJ1-2, the V gene TRBV3-1 (or the pseudogene TRBV3-2); D possibly corresponds to TRBD1 (5 bases). Germline V gene lookup returns CDR1 LGHDT and CDR2 YNNKEL (reference sequence). CDR3 length equals 14 residues. The V gene lost 3 bases and the J gene lost 7 bases, with 15 bases spanning the gap. For the CDR3, the DNA is TGTGCCAGCAGCCATTCAGGGAATTTGGGTGGCTACACCTTC. Protein product: CASSHSGNLGGYTF.

CDR3 nucleotides: TGCAGCGGTCACAGGGTGAACGGGGAGCTGTTTTTT. Its translation is CSGHRVNGELFF. V usage is TRBV29-1 and J usage is TRBJ2-2; possible D gene TRBD1, 6 bases. This CDR3 has 12 amino acids. The V gene lost 7 bases and the J gene lost 7 bases, with 13 bases spanning the gap. Germline V lookup: CDR1 SQVTM, CDR2 ANQGSEA.

The chain combines TRBV19 with TRBJ1-5, with 12 bases lining up with TRBD1. V dropped 8 bases and J dropped 6; count of bases not matched to a gene: 8. CDR3 length: 15 residues. Germline V gives CDR1 LNHDA, CDR2 SQIVND (reference sequence). CDR3 region: CASQGGTGGTQPQHF. In DNA form, the CDR3 reads TGTGCCAGTCAAGGAGGGACAGGGGGCACTCAGCCCCAGCATTTT.

This clone appeared a single time. V usage is TRBV29-1 and J usage is TRBJ1-1; 9 bases match TRBD1. This CDR3 has 13 amino acids. Germline CDR1 reads SQVTM; CDR2 reads ANQGSEA. The V and J ends lost 7 bases and 4 bases, in that order; junction bases with no gene match: 7. The CDR3 DNA follows: TGCAGCGGCGGCGGGACAGGGATCACTGAAGCTTTCTTT. Amino acids: CSGGGTGITEAFF.

This chain joins TRBV5-1 and TRBJ2-5; 11 nucleotides align to TRBD2. The CDR3 length is 16 residues. Trimming at V came to 4 bases and at J to 5 bases, leaving 10 bases not matched to a gene. Germline V gene lookup returns CDR1 SGHRS and CDR2 YFSETQ. In nucleotides, the CDR3 is TGCGCCAGCAGCATTCGACTAGCGGGATTTCGGGAGACCCAGTACTTC. Its translation: CASSIRLAGFRETQYF. The full variable domain, its missing parts supplied by reference TRBV5-1 and TRBJ2-5, is KAGVTQTPRYLIKTRGQQVTLSCSPISGHRSVSWYQQTPGQGLQFLFEYFSETQRNKGNFPGRFSGRQFSNSRSEMNVSTLELGDSALYLCASSIRLAGFRETQYFGPGTRLLVL.

The chain has TRBV6-5 and TRBJ2-7; maybe TRBD2 (7 bases). CDR1 is MNHEY and CDR2 is SVGAGI in the germline V gene. Trimming took off 2 bases at V and 5 bases at J, with 16 bases between the two ends. This CDR3 comprises 15 residues. The CDR3 DNA sequence: TGTGCCAGCAGTTACACAGAGGGGGGGGTCCACGAGCAGTACTTC. Translation: CASSYTEGGVHEQYF.

The chain recombines TRBV19 with TRBJ1-2, with TRBD1 as a possible D gene (6 bases). V lost 6 bases and J 0 bases, leaving 23 bases between the germline ends. The CDR3 is made up of 18 amino acids. Germline values: CDR1 LNHDA, CDR2 SQIVND (reference sequence). The chain's CDR3 is CASRGGAKTEPTNYGYTF. The CDR3 DNA reads TGTGCCAGTAGAGGGGGGGCGAAGACAGAACCTACTAACTATGGCTACACCTTC.

The gene calls are TRBV24-1 and TRBJ2-2; TRBD1 aligns across 9 bases. The germline V gene encodes CDR1 KGHDR and CDR2 SFDVKD. V shed 4 bases, J shed 1 base, and the junction held 3 bases outside the gene matches. The CDR3 consists of 16 residues. This CDR3 reads CATSELGQGNTGELFF. Here the CDR3 DNA reads TGTGCCACCAGTGAGTTGGGACAGGGGAACACCGGGGAGCTGTTTTTT.

V is TRBV7-3 and J is TRBJ2-6; D remains ambiguous. Germline values: CDR1 SGHTA, CDR2 FQGTGA. V was cut by 3 bases and J by 2 bases, with 11 bases left in between. The CDR3 runs 16 residues. The DNA of the CDR3 is TGTGCCAGCAGCTTGTCCCCCCGGGCTGGGGCCAACGTCCTGACTTTC. Amino acid sequence: CASSLSPRAGANVLTF.

V usage is TRBV30 and J usage is TRBJ1-2; D is unclear. Germline loops: CDR1 GTSNPN, CDR2 SVGIG (reference sequence). This CDR3 has 14 residues. V was pared by 0 bases and J by 0 bases, with 8 bases between. The CDR3 DNA sequence: TGTGCCTGGAGTGTACACCTACCTAACTATGGCTACACCTTC. Translation gives CAWSVHLPNYGYTF.

The rearrangement uses TRBV28 and TRBJ2-7, with 13 positions matching TRBD2. This CDR3 is built from 17 residues. V dropped 6 bases and J dropped 4; count of bases not matched to a gene: 12. Germline values: CDR1 MDHEN, CDR2 SYDVKM. The CDR3 coding sequence is TGTGCCAGCAGCAGCCTACCGGGACTAGCGGGACTTTACGAGCAGTACTTC. It translates to CASSSLPGLAGLYEQYF.

The V call is TRBV3-1 (or the pseudogene TRBV3-2), the J call TRBJ1-5, with D hard to call. Germline V lookup: CDR1 LGHDT, CDR2 YNNKEL (reference sequence). This CDR3 comprises 16 residues. V was pared by 0 bases and J by 7 bases, with 16 bases between. The chain's CDR3 is CASSQEVRRPWQPQHF. CDR3 sequence (DNA): TGTGCCAGCAGCCAAGAAGTGCGACGGCCGTGGCAGCCCCAGCATTTT.

This clone was seen just once. The chain couples TRBV18 to TRBJ1-2, with D hard to call. V lost 3 bases and J 1 base, leaving 6 bases between the germline ends. CDR1 and CDR2 (germline): KGHSH, LQKENI. This CDR3 has 13 residues. CDR3 sequence: CASSPGSNYGYTF. The CDR3 DNA sequence: TGTGCCAGCTCACCGGGCAGTAACTATGGCTACACCTTC.

This chain connects TRBV3-1 (or the pseudogene TRBV3-2) to TRBJ2-2, with a possible D match to TRBD2 (6 bases). The V end lost 0 bases, the J end lost 7 bases, and 21 bases lay between the germline ends. CDR3 size: 18 residues. Germline V gene lookup returns CDR1 LGHDT and CDR2 YNNKEL (reference sequence). This CDR3 is CASSQDRRQRVDNGELFF. The CDR3 bases are TGTGCCAGCAGCCAAGATCGGAGACAGCGGGTCGATAACGGGGAGCTGTTTTTT.

This clone showed up just once. This chain links TRBV28 with TRBJ1-1, with D maybe TRBD1 (5 bases). This CDR3 has 17 residues. Per the germline V gene, CDR1 is MDHEN and CDR2 is SYDVKM. V was clipped by 3 bases and J by 1 base, with 18 bases between them. The CDR3, as DNA: TGTGCCAGCAGTTTTATTCTTTGGGACTCTAAGAACACTGAAGCTTTCTTT. This encodes CASSFILWDSKNTEAFF.

The chain couples TRBV6-5 to TRBJ2-3, with D perhaps TRBD2 (6 bases). Germline values: CDR1 MNHEY, CDR2 SVGAGI. This CDR3 contains 12 residues. V gave up 4 bases and J gave up 4 bases, with 6 bases separating them. As DNA, the CDR3 is TGTGCCAGCAGTTGGGAGGCAGATACGCAGTATTTT. It is translated as CASSWEADTQYF.

The V gene is TRBV29-1, the J gene TRBJ2-1; unclear D gene. This CDR3 is 11 amino acids long. Germline CDR1 SQVTM, CDR2 ANQGSEA. CDR3 amino acids: CSGSLYNEQFF. The CDR3 bases are TGCTCCGGCAGTCTCTACAATGAGCAGTTCTTC.

The chain joins TRBV7-9 to TRBJ2-7, with 7 bases that match TRBD2. The CDR3 is 14 residues long. Trimming cost V 6 bases and J 7 bases; bases outside gene matches: 12. Per germline, CDR1 SEHNR and CDR2 FQNEAQ (reference sequence). The CDR3 reads CASSSLGGTSEQYF. The CDR3 DNA reads TGTGCCAGCAGTTCGCTCGGGGGGACGTCTGAGCAGTACTTC.

This clone has only a few counts. CDR3 bases: TGTGCCAGCAGCTTAGTAGCCGGCGGCACCGGGGAGCTGTTTTTT. Encoded protein: CASSLVAGGTGELFF. The J gene is TRBJ2-2, the V gene TRBV7-2; D remains ambiguous. V was shortened by 1 base and J by 4 bases, with 10 bases between the two germline ends. This CDR3 is 15 amino acids long. Germline V lookup: CDR1 SGHTA, CDR2 FQGNSA.

The chain recombines TRBV5-1 with TRBJ1-1; D gene unclear. The CDR3 consists of 12 residues. Germline CDR1 reads SGHRS; CDR2 reads YFSETQ. The V end was cut by 7 bases, the J end by 3 bases, with 10 bases between. This CDR3 is CASSIRYTEAFF. As DNA, the CDR3 is TGCGCCAGCTCGATCCGTTACACTGAAGCTTTCTTT.